One sample yielded the 12 T cell receptor beta chains listed below, sequenced in a study of regulatory T cells in long-lasting Graves disease. Investigators prepared the TCR beta libraries by applying iRepertoire HTBI primers and Arm-PCR of CDR3 regions. TCRdb re-called the multiplex PCR reads through MiXCR, storing one row per CDR3 protein. The sample has 300,000 to 450,000 distinct CDR3 sequences; 15% to 17% are singletons. Time point defined: newly diagnosed GD, antithyroid drugs for less than 3 months. PBMC RNA was the source of the TCR library. Material: peripheral blood mononuclear cells (PBMCs), obtained at new diagnosis, from a patient treated with antithyroid drugs. Receptor source: a female donor with Graves disease.

The genes are TRBV2 and TRBJ1-1; maybe TRBD1 (6 bases). This CDR3 has 13 amino acids. V lost 6 bases and J lost 7, with 15 bases in between. The germline V gene has CDR1 SNHLY and CDR2 FYNNEI. In DNA form, the CDR3 reads TGTGCCAGCAGCTCCTCCGGGACAAGTGAAGCTTTCTTT. Translating gives CASSSSGTSEAFF.

In this sample, this clonotype turned up a few times. The chain is built from TRBV4-3 and TRBJ2-1, with D possibly matching TRBD1 (5 bases). The germline CDR1 and CDR2 sequences are LGHNA and YSLEER. Trimming cost V 4 bases and J 4 bases, with 11 bases left between them. CDR3 length: 14 residues. DNA of the CDR3: TGCGCCAGCAGCCGCGAAGGGGCGTACAATGAGCAGTTCTTC. This translates into CASSREGAYNEQFF.

This clonotype was counted many times. The CDR3 is CSVVDTASGANVLTF. CDR3 DNA: TGCAGCGTTGTGGACACAGCCTCTGGGGCCAACGTCCTGACTTTC. V and J are TRBV29-1 and TRBJ2-6, with D possibly matching TRBD1 (5 bases). Trimming removed 4 bases at V and 0 bases at J, with 10 bases between. The CDR3 extends over 15 amino acids. Germline CDR1 SQVTM, CDR2 ANQGSEA.

Note on this clonotype: A far larger clone is off by one base, so a read error is likely. Since no conserved phenylalanine or tryptophan closes the CDR3, a read error is the likely cause. The genes are TRBV7-3 and TRBJ2-3; D is unresolved. The CDR3 spans 14 residues. Germline lookup yields CDR1 SGHTA and CDR2 FQGTGA. The germline V and J ends were trimmed by 6 bases and 1 base, with 11 bases remaining between them. This chain's CDR3 is CASSFVSGTDTQYL. Here the CDR3 DNA reads TGTGCCAGCAGTTTTGTGTCGGGCACAGATACGCAGTATCTT.

At least ten counts were recorded for this clonotype. The chain combines TRBV12-3 or TRBV12-4 with TRBJ2-3, with 8 bases matching TRBD2. The CDR3 has 14 residues. Germline trimming cut 5 bases from V and 5 bases from J; bases unmatched to any gene: 6. CDR3 loop: CASSKKRGKDTQYF. The CDR3 nucleotides are TGTGCCAGCAGTAAAAAGCGGGGGAAAGATACGCAGTATTTT.

This clonotype was picked up a small number of times. The V and J genes are TRBV12-3 or TRBV12-4 and TRBJ2-1, with D unresolved. The CDR3 is 11 amino acids. Trimming left V 3 bases short and J 7 bases short, with 4 bases between. The CDR3 here is CASSFSNEQFF. The CDR3 bases are TGTGCCAGCAGTTTCTCGAATGAGCAGTTCTTC.

This clonotype was observed many times. The chain has TRBV7-2 and TRBJ2-3; 7 nucleotides match TRBD2. The CDR3 loop spans 17 amino acids. The V segment lost 1 base and the J segment 4 bases; nucleotides outside the gene matches: 11. CDR1 is SGHTA, CDR2 FQGNSA, per germline. In nucleotides, the CDR3 is TGTGCCAGCAGCTTAGTGTACGCGGGAGCTGGTTCAGATACGCAGTATTTT. It specifies CASSLVYAGAGSDTQYF.

There are many counts of this clonotype. The chain uses TRBV10-1 and TRBJ2-7; no definite D call. Germline V lookup: CDR1 WNHNN, CDR2 SYGVQD (reference sequence). The V end was cut by 2 bases, the J end by 2 bases, with 7 bases between. The CDR3 consists of 13 residues. This chain's CDR3 is CASSEGQAYEQYF. The CDR3 nucleotides are TGCGCCAGCAGTGAGGGTCAAGCCTACGAGCAGTACTTC.

This clonotype has a count of ten or more. The chain combines TRBV20-1 with TRBJ2-7, with a possible D match to TRBD2 (6 bases). Trimming removed 8 bases from V and 7 bases from J, with 18 bases in between. Germline values: CDR1 DFQATT, CDR2 SNEGSKA (reference sequence). The CDR3 contains 12 residues. The CDR3 loop is CSSTNTGGEQYF. CDR3 DNA sequence: TGCAGTTCTACAAACACAGGAGGGGAGCAGTACTTC.

Of note for this clonotype: A much larger clone is a single base away; this may be a read error. The chain uses TRBV15 and TRBJ1-4; D is unclear. Germline values: CDR1 LNHNV, CDR2 YYDKDF (reference sequence). CDR3 length equals 15 residues. The CDR3 region is CVTSRSNPSNEKLFF. CDR3 nucleotides: TGTGTCACCAGCAGATCAAACCCTAGTAATGAAAAACTGTTTTTT.

This clonotype has a handful of counts. This chain joins TRBV6-1 and TRBJ1-5; TRBD1 might be the D (5 bases). V was shortened by 5 bases and J by 9 bases, with 23 bases between the two germline ends. The CDR3 extends over 16 amino acids. Germline V gene lookup returns CDR1 MNHNS and CDR2 SASEGT. CDR3 sequence: CASSPSGTTGGAPQHF. The CDR3 region has the DNA TGTGCCAGCAGTCCATCCGGGACCACAGGAGGGGCGCCCCAGCATTTT.

This clonotype has at least ten counts. This chain uses TRBV20-1 with TRBJ2-7, with 9 bases lining up with TRBD2. The CDR3 has 15 residues. Looked up from germline, CDR1 is DFQATT and CDR2 is SNEGSKA (reference sequence). V lost 8 bases, J lost 5 bases, and 16 bases stayed unmatched. CDR3 in DNA: TGCAGTACCTCCCCCCCACTAGCGGGTTTGGACGAGCAGTACTTC. Amino acids: CSTSPPLAGLDEQYF.